This is a list of T cell receptor beta chains from one sample in a study of T cells in Graves' hyperthyroidism and ophthalmopathy. From the multiplex PCR reads, TCRdb called clonotypes with MiXCR, one entry per CDR3 protein. The table lists 350,000 or so distinct CDR3 sequences, 18% of them singletons. The sequencing input was blood. The receptors shown here come from a woman between 35 and 50 years old with Graves' ophthalmopathy. Each CDR3 is given with its conserved first and last residue. D genes are given only for firm matches. Not every row has a clone size; where given, it reads once, few, many or a size class.

size	V	J	length	D	CDR3
-	TRBV6-5	TRBJ2-5	13	-	CASSYGHQETQYF
many	TRBV25-1	TRBJ1-5	14	-	CASSGQGSNQPQHF
many	TRBV5-5	TRBJ1-1	12	-	CASSLLYLEAFF
many	TRBV20-1	TRBJ2-7	12	TRBD1	CSAPDRAYEQYF
many	TRBV4-1	TRBJ2-7	16	TRBD1	CASSQDGPTGAYKQYF
many	TRBV7-9	TRBJ1-2	13	-	CASSGTIGYGYTF
many	TRBV20-1	TRBJ1-2	12	-	CSASVVNYGYTF
-	TRBV12-3/TRBV12-4	TRBJ1-1	12	-	CASQIGGAGAFF
-	TRBV27	TRBJ2-2	16	TRBD1	CASSKDRGRNTGELFF
many	TRBV6-5	TRBJ2-5	15	TRBD1	CASSPGQGARETQYF
many	TRBV6-2/TRBV6-3	TRBJ1-6	17	-	CASSYRSDGRKDSPLHF
many	TRBV19	TRBJ1-2	15	-	CASSILSKGDYGYTF
many	TRBV5-1	TRBJ2-5	15	-	CASSLDGRVEETQYF
once	TRBV29-1	TRBJ2-5	12	-	CSVGGGGETQYF
few	TRBV3-1	TRBJ1-6	18	-	CASSPRTDRGSTNSPLHF
many	TRBV24-1	TRBJ2-7	14	-	CATSDPGRAGEQYF
-	TRBV4-1	TRBJ1-5	15	TRBD1	CASSQDGTGNQPQHF
many	TRBV27	TRBJ2-7	14	TRBD2	CASSREGREYEQYF
many	TRBV19	TRBJ1-6	15	TRBD1	CASSIGIRGDSPLHF
many	TRBV28	TRBJ2-7	12	TRBD2	CASERERGEQYF
many	TRBV20-1	TRBJ2-2	13	-	CSAKYRVTGELFF
-	TRBV7-2	TRBJ2-5	14	-	CASSPRAGVEAQYF
many	TRBV28	TRBJ1-5	12	-	CASSLEDQPQHF
many	TRBV19	TRBJ1-1	13	-	CASSIDSGTEAFF
few	TRBV6-2/TRBV6-3	TRBJ1-1	18	TRBD1	CASSYASGGATVNTEAFF
many	TRBV28	TRBJ1-5	12	-	CASSSPEQPQHF
-	TRBV6-1	TRBJ2-7	13	-	CASSAEGPYEQCF
many	TRBV28	TRBJ2-5	15	-	CTSTPGEINEETQYF
-	TRBV6-1	TRBJ2-7	14	TRBD1	CASSVDRATYEQYF
many	TRBV18	TRBJ1-1	14	-	CASSNRDRLTEAFF
many	TRBV7-2	TRBJ2-7	15	-	CASSPGFGGRNEQYF
few	TRBV6-1	TRBJ2-7	14	-	CASRRTLSSYEQYF
many	TRBV6-2/TRBV6-3	TRBJ2-2	13	-	CANQDSNTGELFF
-	TRBV30	TRBJ2-4	15	-	CAWSVHEGVTNIQYF
many	TRBV12-3/TRBV12-4	TRBJ2-4	16	-	CASSFAVGVAKNIQYF
many	TRBV6-5	TRBJ1-1	13	TRBD1	CASSWDRTQGAFF
few	TRBV5-1	TRBJ2-7	13	TRBD1	CASGTGGGYEQYF
many	TRBV5-5	TRBJ1-5	14	-	CASSKWDGDQPQHF
many	TRBV5-1	TRBJ1-2	14	TRBD1	CASSLGDRNYGYTF
many	TRBV28	TRBJ2-5	12	TRBD1	CASTGGGETQYF
many	TRBV30	TRBJ1-1	15	-	CAWSVGGHSDVGAFF
many	TRBV6-2/TRBV6-3	TRBJ1-1	15	-	CASIHVQDMNTEAFF
many	TRBV6-4	TRBJ1-1	17	TRBD1	CASSRAGTGAWNTEAFF